These T cell receptor beta chains were read from a single sample in a study of T cell responses to AZD1222 COVID-19 vaccine. Sequencing used immunoSEQ multiplex PCR; TCRdb keeps in-frame clones, though not all of them. The table lists 150,000 to 200,000 clones, 85% to 95% of them singletons. The material was peripheral blood, obtained on day 0 of AZD1222 vaccination. All receptors derive from an adult in good health. CDR3s include the opening cysteine and the closing phenylalanine or tryptophan. A D gene is named only where the DNA matches it firmly. The listing skips clone size in some rows; elsewhere it reads once, few, many or a size class.

NA | TRBJ1-3 | NA | TRBV12-3/TRBV12-4 | TGTGCCAGCAGTTTTGCGGACACCATATATTTT | CASSFADTIYF
NA | TRBJ1-2 | NA | TRBV9 | TGTGCCAGCAGCGTAGGTCAGACTAACTATGGCTACACCTTC | CASSVGQTNYGYTF
NA | TRBJ1-6 | NA | TRBV19 | TGTGCCAGTAGCGCAGGGGTTGGGTCACCCCTCCACTTT | CASSAGVGSPLHF
NA | TRBJ2-7 | NA | TRBV27 | TGTGCCAGCAGTTACCATCTCAGGGGTGTCCCCTACGAGCAGTACTTC | CASSYHLRGVPYEQYF
NA | TRBJ2-2 | TRBD2 | TRBV24-1 | TGTGCCACCAGTGACCCGGGAGGGCCTTCTCCCGGGGAGCTGTTTTTT | CATSDPGGPSPGELFF
NA | TRBJ1-6 | TRBD1 | TRBV30 | TGTGCCTGGGACAGGGATAATTCACCCCTCCACTTT | CAWDRDNSPLHF
NA | TRBJ1-2 | NA | TRBV30 | TGTGCCTGGAGCTCAGGGGCGTATGGCTACACCTTC | CAWSSGAYGYTF
NA | TRBJ1-5 | NA | TRBV6-5 | TGTGCCAGCAGTTCCCTGGGGGGCAAGAGCAATCAGCCCCAGCATTTT | CASSSLGGKSNQPQHF
NA | TRBJ1-5 | NA | TRBV27 | TGTGCCAGCAGTTTAATCGAGGGCATGAGCAATCAGCCCCAGCATTTT | CASSLIEGMSNQPQHF
NA | TRBJ2-7 | TRBD1 | TRBV20-1 | TGCAGTGCTAGTTGGGCCCCAGGGGGCTCCTACGAGCAGTACTTC | CSASWAPGGSYEQYF
few | TRBJ2-3 | NA | TRBV5-1 | TGCGCCAGCAGCTTACCCGGGATACCGTCCACAGATACGCAGTATTTT | CASSLPGIPSTDTQYF
NA | TRBJ1-1 | NA | TRBV27 | TGTGCCAGCAGTGGAAGGGCATCGCTAAGGACTGAAGCTTTCTTT | CASSGRASLRTEAFF
NA | TRBJ2-1 | NA | TRBV6-4 | TGTGCCAGCAGTAATGAGGGGAGCTCCTACAATGAGCAGTTCTTC | CASSNEGSSYNEQFF
NA | TRBJ2-7 | NA | TRBV30 | TGTGCCTGGAGCGCTATCTACGAGCAGTACTTC | CAWSAIYEQYF
NA | TRBJ2-3 | TRBD2 | TRBV7-9 | TGTGCCAGCAGTCCCGGGACTAGCGTCGATACGCAGTATTTT | CASSPGTSVDTQYF
NA | TRBJ2-1 | NA | TRBV12-5 | TGTGCTAGTGCCCAGGGACTGATCTCCTACAATGAGCAGTTCTTC | CASAQGLISYNEQFF
NA | TRBJ1-5 | NA | TRBV28 | TGTGCCAGCAGTTTAAGTTATAGCAATCAGCCCCAGCATTTT | CASSLSYSNQPQHF
NA | TRBJ2-1 | TRBD1 | TRBV27 | TGTGCCAGCATCCCGGGGACAGGGGTCTACAATGAGCAGTTCTTC | CASIPGTGVYNEQFF
NA | TRBJ1-5 | NA | TRBV27 | TGTGCCAGCAGTTTATCCGGGAACAATCAGCCCCAGCATTTT | CASSLSGNNQPQHF
NA | TRBJ1-1 | NA | TRBV30 | TGTGCCTGGAGTAGGGGTGGACCAGCGGGCACTGAAGCTTTCTTT | CAWSRGGPAGTEAFF
NA | TRBJ1-5 | NA | TRBV15 | TGTGCCACCAGCAGAGATCCCGGTAGCAATCAGCCCCAGCATTTT | CATSRDPGSNQPQHF
NA | TRBJ1-2 | NA | TRBV3-1/TRBV3-2 | TGTGCCAGCAGCCCACGACAAGAAGGGGCGGAAGGCTACACCTTC | CASSPRQEGAEGYTF
NA | TRBJ1-3 | NA | TRBV13 | TGTGCCAGCAGCTTAGACCCGATCTCTGGAAACACCATATATTTT | CASSLDPISGNTIYF
NA | TRBJ2-6 | TRBD1 | TRBV7-2 | TGTGCCAGCAGCTCGCTGGACAGGGGGCCTGGGGCCAACGTCCTGACTTTC | CASSSLDRGPGANVLTF
once | TRBJ1-5 | NA | TRBV27 | TGTGCCAGCAGTGTTCAGACAGGTTGGCAGCCCCAGCATTTT | CASSVQTGWQPQHF
NA | TRBJ1-6 | NA | TRBV30 | TGTGCCTGGGTGGTACAGGCGGGCTCACCCCTCCACTTT | CAWVVQAGSPLHF
NA | TRBJ2-5 | TRBD2 | TRBV27 | TGTGCCAGCAGTCTGACTAGCGGGAGGGCCATTCAGCACTTC | CASSLTSGRAIQHF
NA | TRBJ1-2 | NA | TRBV5-4 | TGTGCCAGCAGCCTGGGGGGAGTTGCCCTTGGCTATGGCTACACCTTC | CASSLGGVALGYGYTF
NA | TRBJ2-5 | NA | TRBV3-1/TRBV3-2 | TGTGCCAGCAGCCAAGAACGCGCCCGGGAGACCCAGTACTTC | CASSQERARETQYF
NA | TRBJ2-7 | TRBD2 | TRBV7-9 | TGTGCCAGCAGCAAATGGGGAGGGGACGAGCAGTACTTC | CASSKWGGDEQYF
NA | TRBJ1-1 | NA | TRBV7-3 | TGTGCCAGCAAAGGGGCGAACACTGAAGCTTTCTTT | CASKGANTEAFF
NA | TRBJ1-1 | TRBD1 | TRBV13 | TGTGCCAGCAGCTTAGGCAGGGGGGCCACTGAAGCTTTCTTT | CASSLGRGATEAFF
NA | TRBJ2-7 | NA | TRBV5-1 | TGCGCCAGCAGCTGGGGACACGGGGGAGGCTCCTACGAGCAGTACTTC | CASSWGHGGGSYEQYF
once | TRBJ1-5 | NA | TRBV6-6 | TGTGCCAGCAGTTACCAGGAGCGGGACAATCAGCCCCAGCATTTT | CASSYQERDNQPQHF
NA | TRBJ2-7 | NA | TRBV7-8 | TGTGCCAGCAGCCGAGGACCCTACGAGCAGTACTTC | CASSRGPYEQYF
once | TRBJ2-3 | NA | TRBV9 | TGTGCCAGCAGCGTAGCCCAGTTCTCAGATACGCAGTATTTT | CASSVAQFSDTQYF
once | TRBJ2-3 | NA | TRBV28 | TGTGCCAGCTGGAGCCCAGGGGACACAGATACGCAGTATTTT | CASWSPGDTDTQYF
NA | TRBJ2-2 | NA | TRBV5-1 | TGCGCCAGCAGCTTGGGAGGCGCTAGGGGGTCCGGGGAGCTGTTTTTT | CASSLGGARGSGELFF
NA | TRBJ2-1 | NA | TRBV19 | TGTGCCAGTATCCCCTCCGGGAGCTATGAGCAGTTCTTC | CASIPSGSYEQFF
NA | TRBJ2-3 | NA | TRBV7-8 | TGTGCCAGCAGCCAATTTTCCGGGCAGATGGGCACAGATACGCAGTATTTT | CASSQFSGQMGTDTQYF
NA | TRBJ2-3 | NA | TRBV5-1 | TGCGCCAGCAGCTTCGAGACTCCCACAGATACGCAGTATTTT | CASSFETPTDTQYF
NA | TRBJ2-7 | TRBD2 | TRBV7-6 | TGTGCCAGCAGCTTAGCGGGCGGGGGCTCCTACGAGCAGTACTTC | CASSLAGGGSYEQYF
NA | TRBJ2-1 | TRBD2 | TRBV11-3 | TGTGCCAGCAGCTTAGACGCGGGAGTTAGGCGTGAGCAGTTCTTC | CASSLDAGVRREQFF
NA | TRBJ1-5 | TRBD1 | TRBV6-5 | TGTGCCAGCAGCGCTGGACAGGGAGGAAATCAGCCCCAGCATTTT | CASSAGQGGNQPQHF
NA | TRBJ2-7 | TRBD2 | TRBV3-1/TRBV3-2 | TGTGCCAGCAGCCAAGAACTAGCGGGAGGATCCCACGAGCAGTACTTC | CASSQELAGGSHEQYF
NA | TRBJ2-7 | NA | TRBV5-5 | TGTGCCAGCAGCTTGGGACAGATGTCCTACGAGCAGTACTTC | CASSLGQMSYEQYF
NA | TRBJ1-2 | TRBD1 | TRBV19 | TGTGCCAGTAGCACCGGGACAGGGACTGGCTACACCTTC | CASSTGTGTGYTF
once | TRBJ1-1 | NA | TRBV29-1 | TGCAGCGTTCGAATGGGACCCTTCGAAGCTTTCTTT | CSVRMGPFEAFF
once | TRBJ2-3 | NA | TRBV6-5 | TGTGCCAGCAGAACTCCAGGGACAGATACGCAGTATTTT | CASRTPGTDTQYF
once | TRBJ1-1 | TRBD1 | TRBV28 | TGTGCCAGCAGTGGACAGGGCTTCACTGAAGCTTTCTTT | CASSGQGFTEAFF
NA | TRBJ2-7 | TRBD2 | TRBV4-1 | TGCGCCAGCAGCCCCCGGGAGGCCTACGAGCAGTACTTC | CASSPREAYEQYF